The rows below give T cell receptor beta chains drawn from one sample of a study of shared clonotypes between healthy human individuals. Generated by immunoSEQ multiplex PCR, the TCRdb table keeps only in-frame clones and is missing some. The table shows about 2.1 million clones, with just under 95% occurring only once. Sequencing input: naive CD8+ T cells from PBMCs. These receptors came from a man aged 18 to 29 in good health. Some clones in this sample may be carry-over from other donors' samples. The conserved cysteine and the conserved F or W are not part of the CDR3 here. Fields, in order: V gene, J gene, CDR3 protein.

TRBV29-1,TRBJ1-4,SVSDGNEKLF
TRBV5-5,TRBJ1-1,ASSSLTEAF
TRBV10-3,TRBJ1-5,AISDPRDRDQPQH
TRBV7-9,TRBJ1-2,ASSPRVAAEYGYT
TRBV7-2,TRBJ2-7,ASSSGTGYEQY
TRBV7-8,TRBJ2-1,ASSLVASGVGYNEQF
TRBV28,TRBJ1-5,ASSLLGGRAQPQH
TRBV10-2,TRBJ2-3,ASIGGEITDTQY
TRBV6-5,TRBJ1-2,ASSYETIYGYT
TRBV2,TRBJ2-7,ASSPGTGGYEQY
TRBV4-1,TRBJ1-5,ASSQVDRINQPQH
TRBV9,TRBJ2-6,ASSATSGRLSGANVLT
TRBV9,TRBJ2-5,ASSSGLAGLQETQY
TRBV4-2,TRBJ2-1,ASSQEEAGADNEQF
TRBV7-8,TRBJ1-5,ASSLFRDQNQPQH
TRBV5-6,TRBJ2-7,ASSWGARGDEQY
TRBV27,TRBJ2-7,ASSLKGGRDEQY
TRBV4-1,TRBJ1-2,ASSVNGGDYGYT
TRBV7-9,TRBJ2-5,ASSLVGFETQY
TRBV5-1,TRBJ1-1,ASSLGAGTEAF
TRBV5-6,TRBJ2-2,ASSVLETGELF
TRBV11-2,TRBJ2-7,ASSPRTGYEQY
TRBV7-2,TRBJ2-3,ASSFADTQY
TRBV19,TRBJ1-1,ASSIDRGTEAF
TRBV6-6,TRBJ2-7,ASSYSLGRASYEQY
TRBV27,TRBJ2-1,ASSRGFSDEQF
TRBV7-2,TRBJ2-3,ARREGDTQY
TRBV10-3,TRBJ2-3,ATLADSTDTQY
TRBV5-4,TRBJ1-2,ASSFNADLYGYT
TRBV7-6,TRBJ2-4,ASSSGPITKNIQY
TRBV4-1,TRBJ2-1,ASTQPEGRAHNEQF
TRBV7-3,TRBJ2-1,ASSLNLDEQF
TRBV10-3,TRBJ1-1,AITEGVNTEAF
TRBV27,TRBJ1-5,ASSLSAGEKNQPQH
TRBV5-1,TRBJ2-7,ASSFGTGGNEQY
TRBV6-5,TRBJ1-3,ASSYEGGIGNTIY
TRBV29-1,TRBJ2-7,SVEGQGKYEQY
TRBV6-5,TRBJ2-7,ASRVLSGRAYEQY
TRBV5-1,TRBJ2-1,ASSQRLAGVVDNEQF
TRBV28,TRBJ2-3,ASVGPSEGDTQY
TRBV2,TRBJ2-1,ASSGGTSSYNEQF
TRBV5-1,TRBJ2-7,ASSSPGGEQY
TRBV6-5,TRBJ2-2,ASSSSGIGELF
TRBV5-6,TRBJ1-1,ASFEDMNTEAF
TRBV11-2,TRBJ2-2,ASSQTSSGELF
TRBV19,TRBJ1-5,ASSLVTEALYADQPQH
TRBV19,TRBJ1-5,ASSLNNQPQH
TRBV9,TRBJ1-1,ASSPARGTEAF
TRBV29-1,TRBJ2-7,SALTGDSYEQY